The 10 T cell receptor beta chains presented below share a single source sample, sequenced in a study of CD8+ T cells in alopecia areata. Treatment described: oral pan-JAK inhibitor, 5-10 mg twice daily. Reverse transcribed after extraction, RNA yielded cDNA as the sequencing template. Some clones are missing from TCRdb's copy, which holds only in-frame ones; the method was immunoSEQ multiplex PCR. This sample has roughly 220,000 clones, with 66% found just once. The sequenced sample was CD4+ T cells sorted from blood, obtained around week 44, from a patient treated with tofacitinib. These receptor sequences come from a human donor with alopecia areata.

The chain is built from TRBV30 and TRBJ2-5; D is uncertain. Germline values: CDR1 GTSNPN, CDR2 SVGIG (reference sequence). V lost 4 bases to trimming and J lost 0 bases, with 9 bases between them. The CDR3 consists of 13 residues. The DNA of the CDR3 is TGTGCCTGGACTTACGAGTACCAAGAGACCCAGTACTTC. The encoded protein is CAWTYEYQETQYF. Full variable domain (remainder filled in from reference TRBV30 and TRBJ2-5): SQTIHQWPATLVQPVGSPLSLECTVEGTSNPNLYWYRQAAGRGLQLLFYSVGIGQISSEVPQNLSASRPQDRQFILSSKKLLLSDSGFYLCAWTYEYQETQYFGPGTRLLVL.

This clone was seen only a few times. The chain employs TRBV23-1 and TRBJ1-1, with TRBD1 matching 7 bases. TRBV23-1 carries the ORF label, with uncertain function. CDR3 size: 16 residues. After removal of 0 bases from V and 3 bases from J, the junction contained 7 bases not matched to a gene. CDR3 nucleotides: TGCGCCAGCAGTCAATCGGACAGGAGCCCGGACACTGAAGCTTTCTTT. Protein: CASSQSDRSPDTEAFF.

V usage is TRBV25-1 and J usage is TRBJ1-5; 9 positions agree with TRBD1. This CDR3 contains 16 residues. The V gene's germline CDR1 is MGHDK and CDR2 SYGVNS. V was pared by 3 bases and J by 2 bases, with 5 bases of the junction left unmatched. The CDR3 DNA sequence: TGTGCCAGCAGTGATCCGGGACAGGGTGGCAATCAGCCCCAGCATTTT. Translated: CASSDPGQGGNQPQHF.

The chain links TRBV29-1 to TRBJ1-1, with D possibly being TRBD1 (5 bases). The ends were cut back, 4 bases at V and 6 bases at J, with 12 bases in the middle. Per the germline V gene, CDR1 is SQVTM and CDR2 is ANQGSEA. The CDR3 runs 12 residues. Here the CDR3 DNA reads TGCAGCGTTGTACGGCAGGGCTCTGAAGCTTTCTTT. It yields the protein CSVVRQGSEAFF.

This clone occurred a few times. The CDR3 here is CASSTVKSGHTEAFF. CDR3 DNA: TGTGCCAGCAGCACCGTCAAGTCTGGCCACACTGAAGCTTTCTTT. The rearrangement joins TRBV7-9 to TRBJ1-1; D uncertain. Trimming stripped 5 bases from V and 3 bases from J, with 16 bases between. CDR3 length: 15 residues. CDR1 SEHNR and CDR2 FQNEAQ come from the germline V gene (reference sequence).

The J gene is TRBJ1-2, the V gene TRBV30; D remains ambiguous. Germline assignment: CDR1 GTSNPN and CDR2 SVGIG (reference sequence). Trimming took off 0 bases at V and 2 bases at J, with 10 bases between the two ends. The length of the CDR3 is 14 residues. CDR3 amino acids: CAWSVPLGNYGYTF. CDR3 DNA sequence: TGTGCCTGGAGTGTACCTCTGGGGAACTATGGCTACACCTTC.

Written as DNA, the CDR3 is TGCGCCAGCAGCCAGGGGCAGGCTAACTATGGCTACACCTTC. Protein: CASSQGQANYGYTF. The chain combines TRBV4-1 with TRBJ1-2; a weak D match, TRBD1 (5 bases). V was clipped by 3 bases and J by 0 bases, with 8 bases between them. The CDR3 runs 14 residues. Germline V gives CDR1 MGHRA, CDR2 YSYEKL.

This chain joins TRBV2 and TRBJ1-6; 8 bases are a match to TRBD1. CDR1 is SNHLY, CDR2 FYNNEI, per germline. CDR3 length: 14 residues. Trimming took 7 bases from V and 9 from J; bases not matched to a gene: 8. CDR3 sequence (DNA): TGTGCCAGCACTACAGGGGGGGCAATTTCACCCCTCCACTTT. Translated, it gives CASTTGGAISPLHF.

The count of this clone is one. The junction and the germline gene differ at one end; a read error may be behind it. V gene TRBV27 combines with J gene TRBJ2-1, with 16 bases identical to TRBD2. CDR3 length: 15 amino acids. Germline V lookup: CDR1 MNHEY, CDR2 SMNVEV (reference sequence). The CDR3 region has the DNA TGTGCCAGCAGTTTATGGGGACTAGCGGGGGGGCGGGCGATCTTC. Translated, it gives CASSLWGLAGGRAIF.

This clone was seen at least ten times. This sequence joins TRBV7-9 and TRBJ1-4; 8 bases are a match to TRBD1. V was clipped by 0 bases and J by 8 bases; unmatched bases: 8. This CDR3 comprises 16 residues. The germline gives CDR1 SEHNR, CDR2 FQNEAQ (reference sequence). CDR3: CASSLAPDREREKLFF. CDR3 DNA sequence: TGTGCCAGCAGCTTAGCCCCGGACAGGGAAAGGGAAAAACTGTTTTTT.